This TCR beta chain came from a study of blood T cell repertoires in COVID-19. Trimming shortened V by 5 bases and J by 8 bases, and 15 bases separated the two germline ends. The CDR3 contains 13 residues. Germline CDR1 reads SGHAT; CDR2 reads FQNNGV. While infection was still active, Seattle patients were enrolled and then followed longitudinally. This clone was found once. The repertoire was sequenced with immunoSEQ multiplex PCR; TCRdb's copy has only in-frame clones and lacks some. The table lists about 350,000 clones, about nine tenths of them singletons. This rearrangement joins TRBV11-2 to TRBJ1-1; D is uncertain. The sequence was collected from a woman in her 70s with COVID-19, enrolled during active disease. The sequenced sample consisted of peripheral blood. CDR3 in DNA: TGTGCCAGCAGCCTCCGGGAGGACCTCGAAGCTTTCTTT. It codes for CASSLREDLEAFF.